A selection of T cell receptor beta chains follows, all from one sample in a study of cytomegalovirus exposure and HLA in healthy donors. Data came from immunoSEQ multiplex PCR; TCRdb stores just in-frame clones and leaves some out. This table holds hundreds of thousands of clones, 70% found once. Sequencing input: PBMCs. The source is a man between 40 and 49 years old in good health and CMV-seropositive. CDR3s include the opening cysteine and the closing phenylalanine or tryptophan. A D gene is named only where the DNA matches it firmly. Part of the rows lack a size; the others show once, few, many or a class for expanded clones.

>TRBJ1-2|TRBV18|-|-
TGTGCCAGCTCACGGGACATCTATGGCTACACCTTC
CASSRDIYGYTF
>TRBJ1-1|TRBV5-1|-|-
TGCGCCAGCAGCCTTGGTGGGGACACAGCGGCTGAAGCTTTCTTT
CASSLGGDTAAEAFF
>TRBJ2-5|TRBV13|TRBD2|-
TGTGCCAGCAGCTTATATACTAGCGGGGGGGCTAAGACCCAGTACTTC
CASSLYTSGGAKTQYF
>TRBJ2-5|TRBV25-1|-|-
TGTGCCAGCAGTGATCCCCGGGAGGGGGCCGTAGAGACCCAGTACTTC
CASSDPREGAVETQYF
>TRBJ1-5|TRBV6-1|-|-
TGTGCCAGCAGTGGACTAAGGGAAAGCAATCAGCCCCAGCATTTT
CASSGLRESNQPQHF
>TRBJ1-4|TRBV5-1|-|-
TGCGCCAGCAGCTTGGGGGAGGCGAGGGAGAATGAAAAACTGTTTTTT
CASSLGEARENEKLFF
>TRBJ2-7|TRBV6-5|-|-
TGTGCCAGCAGTCTGGACCTAGATAGGGGCTACGAGCAGTACTTC
CASSLDLDRGYEQYF
>TRBJ2-3|TRBV5-4|-|-
TGTGCCAGCAGCCCGGACTCCTGGGCAGATACGCAGTATTTT
CASSPDSWADTQYF
>TRBJ2-3|TRBV5-1|TRBD2|few
TGCGCCAGCAGCTTGAGGGAGGGCACAAATACGCAGTATTTT
CASSLREGTNTQYF
>TRBJ2-3|TRBV27|TRBD1|-
TGTGCCAGCAGTTTATCGTCGGGGACAGGGAATGGGAGAACAGATACGCAGTATTTT
CASSLSSGTGNGRTDTQYF
>TRBJ2-5|TRBV2|TRBD2|once
TGTGCCAGCAGCCGAGGACTAGCGGGGCCGGGGGAGACCCAGTACTTC
CASSRGLAGPGETQYF
>TRBJ2-3|TRBV28|-|-
TGTGCCAGCAGTTTACAGGACATCAAATTCACAGATACGCAGTATTTT
CASSLQDIKFTDTQYF
>TRBJ2-3|TRBV9|TRBD1|once
TGTGCCAGCAGCGCTGGGACAGGGGGGACAGATACGCAGTATTTT
CASSAGTGGTDTQYF
>TRBJ1-5|TRBV19|-|-
TGTGCCAGTAGTATAGAAGGAACAGGGTATCGGCCCCAGCATTTT
CASSIEGTGYRPQHF
>TRBJ2-1|TRBV7-2|TRBD2|once
TGTGCCAGCAGCTTAGCTTGGAGCGGGGCAAACAATGAGCAGTTCTTC
CASSLAWSGANNEQFF
>TRBJ2-7|TRBV6-1|-|-
TGTGCCAGCAGCCCCGGGATCGCTTCCTACGAGCAGTACTTC
CASSPGIASYEQYF
>TRBJ1-4|TRBV13|-|once
TGTGCCAGCAGCCGCGGCGGTGAAAAACTGTCTTTT
CASSRGGEKLSF
>TRBJ1-5|TRBV7-2|TRBD1|once
TGCGCCAGCAGTTTTGACAGGGATCAGCCCCAGCATTTT
CASSFDRDQPQHF
>TRBJ2-5|TRBV7-2|-|few
TGTGCCAGCAGCTTAGAGCGTGGGGAGACCCAGTACTTC
CASSLERGETQYF
>TRBJ2-5|TRBV6-1|TRBD1|-
TGTGCCAGCAGACTGGAGGACAGGGGTTGGGAGACCCAGTACTTC
CASRLEDRGWETQYF
>TRBJ1-5|TRBV7-2|-|-
TGTGCCAGCAGCTTATGGGGCGGACAGCCCCAGCATTTT
CASSLWGGQPQHF
>TRBJ1-1|TRBV19|TRBD1|many
TGTGCCAGTAGTATTACAGGGGACACTGAAGCTTTCTTT
CASSITGDTEAFF
>TRBJ1-1|TRBV5-6|-|-
TGTGCCAGCACCCCGGGGGGCACTATGAACACTGAAGCTTTCTTT
CASTPGGTMNTEAFF
>TRBJ2-5|TRBV5-4|-|-
TGTGCCAGCAGCCTGGACCCCCAGGGAAGGGAGACCCAGTACTTC
CASSLDPQGRETQYF